Below, one T cell receptor beta chain is given with its context. This specimen comes from a study of blood T cells in healthy people across ages. The people who gave samples were healthy Caucasians from Russia, aged about 6 to 95. This CDR3 has 13 amino acids. The ends were cut back, 2 bases at V and 5 bases at J, with 12 bases in the middle. CDR1 GTSNPN and CDR2 SVGIG come from the germline V gene (reference sequence). PCR was performed a second time for about 6 to 12 cycles using a sample-barcoded 5' primer and a J-beta primer mix. A tag from a template-switch adaptor with 12 random nucleotides marked each cDNA molecule. One entry per CDR3 protein, called by TCRdb with MiXCR from the 5' RACE reads. The sample carries around 800,000 distinct CDR3 sequences, roughly 60% recorded once.

Sequencing was done on a sample of blood. The chain employs TRBV30 and TRBJ2-5; D may match TRBD1 or TRBD2 (5 bases each). The receptor was isolated from a man between 25 and 39 years old in good health. Here the CDR3 reads CAWSTRGGETQYF. For the CDR3, the DNA is TGTGCCTGGAGTACTAGGGGCGGGGAGACCCAGTACTTC.